This record concerns one TCR beta chain sequence. This entry comes from a study of blood T cell repertoires in COVID-19. Study at large: COVID-19 samples collected from the United States, Italy and Spain covered acute and convalescent phases. From T cells, B-cell-depleted T cells, or PBMCs came the material, which was cDNA or gDNA.

After removal of 5 bases from V and 2 bases from J, the junction contained 7 bases not matched to a gene. The CDR3 length is 15 residues. CDR1 and CDR2 from the germline V gene are LGHDT and YNNKEL (reference sequence). Per the original data handling: Amplification with reference gene primers provided the estimates of nucleated cell counts. Profiling relied on immunoSEQ multiplex PCR, and the TCRdb table lists in-frame clones only, not all of them. D and trimming were read from the DNA, whereas the V and J calls and clone size are those reported in that table. Here the sample spans some 68,000 clones, approximately 92% being singletons.

Sequenced material: peripheral blood. The chain couples TRBV3-1 (or the pseudogene TRBV3-2) to TRBJ1-1, with TRBD1 matching over 8 bases. This sequence originates from a man aged 45-65 years with active COVID-19. CDR3 nucleotides: TGTGCCAGCAGCAACGACAGGGGACGCAACACTGAAGCTTTCTTT. Translated, it gives CASSNDRGRNTEAFF.